A selection of T cell receptor beta chains follows, all from one sample in a study of cytomegalovirus exposure and HLA in healthy donors. The table came from immunoSEQ multiplex PCR; TCRdb's copy has only in-frame clones and leaves some out. Among about 150,000 clones listed, 75% to 85% were seen once. The source material was PBMCs. All receptors derive from a woman aged 50 to 60 in good health and CMV-seropositive. CDR3s include the opening cysteine and the closing phenylalanine or tryptophan. D genes are given only for firm matches. Not every row has a clone size; where given, it reads once, few, many or a size class.

>TRBJ1-5|NA|TRBV10-2|NA
TGCGCCAGCAGTGGGCAGGGGAATCAGCCCCAGCATTTT
CASSGQGNQPQHF
>TRBJ1-2|NA|TRBV4-1|TRBD1
TGCGCCAGCAGACTAAAGGTAGCGGGACAGGGCAGTAAGAGCTACACCTTC
CASRLKVAGQGSKSYTF
>TRBJ1-2|NA|TRBV5-1|NA
TGCGCCAGCCGACTCAGAGGGGGAGAAGTAGCTAACTATGGCTACACCTTC
CASRLRGGEVANYGYTF
>TRBJ1-5|NA|TRBV10-3|TRBD1
TGTGCCATCAGTGAGTCGAATGTAGGGACAGGGGGCCGTCAGCCCCAGCATTTT
CAISESNVGTGGRQPQHF
>TRBJ2-3|NA|TRBV27|NA
TGTGCCAGCAAGGGAGCTCGGGCTAGCACAGATACGCAGTATTTT
CASKGARASTDTQYF
>TRBJ1-2|NA|TRBV2|TRBD1
TGTGCCACCTCGCGCGAGACAGGGACGTATGGCTACACCTTC
CATSRETGTYGYTF
>TRBJ2-1|NA|TRBV7-9|TRBD2
TGTTCCAGCAGCGCCGGGGGTAGCGGGCCTAAGCAGTTCTTC
CSSSAGGSGPKQFF
>TRBJ2-5|once|TRBV5-4|NA
TGTGCCAGCAGCTTGTCCGGGGGTGAGGAGACCCAGTACTTC
CASSLSGGEETQYF
>TRBJ1-5|NA|TRBV2|TRBD1
TGTGCCAGCAGTGCCTACCCGACAGGGGACAGCAATCAGCCCCAGCATTTT
CASSAYPTGDSNQPQHF
>TRBJ1-6|NA|TRBV15|NA
TGTGCCACCAGGACAGGAACCAGCCTCAATTCACCCCTCCACTTT
CATRTGTSLNSPLHF
>TRBJ1-2|NA|TRBV5-4|TRBD1
TGTGCCAGCAGTTTTGACAGGGCCTTAGGCTACACCTTC
CASSFDRALGYTF
>TRBJ2-6|NA|TRBV5-8|TRBD1
TGTGCCAGCAGCCAAACAGGGGCCCCCTCTGGGGCCAACGTCCTGACTTTC
CASSQTGAPSGANVLTF
>TRBJ2-1|NA|TRBV7-9|NA
TGTGCCAGCAGCTTAGTGGGCTCCCGCAATGAGCAGTTCTTC
CASSLVGSRNEQFF
>TRBJ2-5|NA|TRBV4-1|NA
TGCGCCAGCAGCCTCATGCGCGCGGTACAAGAGACCCAGTACTTC
CASSLMRAVQETQYF
>TRBJ1-1|NA|TRBV7-9|NA
TGTGCCAGCAGCTTAGGGGAGGGGACTGAAGCTTTCTTT
CASSLGEGTEAFF
>TRBJ2-3|NA|TRBV5-1|TRBD2
TGCGCCAGCAGCTTCAGCGGGGCGGGCACAGATACGCAGTATTTT
CASSFSGAGTDTQYF
>TRBJ2-1|few|TRBV6-5|NA
TGTGCCAGCAGTTATAATGCCGGGAGAATGGTCAATGAGCAGTTCTTC
CASSYNAGRMVNEQFF
>TRBJ2-2|NA|TRBV15|TRBD2
TGTGCCACCAGCAAGCGATGGGGGGGGACTAGCCGCCAAATGAACACCGGGGAGCTGTTTTTT
CATSKRWGGTSRQMNTGELFF
>TRBJ1-4|NA|TRBV27|NA
TGTGCCAGCAGAAGGTCAGGCAATGAAAAACTGTTTTTT
CASRRSGNEKLFF
>TRBJ1-1|once|TRBV18|NA
TGTGCCAGCTCAACCGACAGACTGAACACTGAAGCTTTCTTT
CASSTDRLNTEAFF
>TRBJ2-1|few|TRBV7-9|TRBD2
TGTGCCAGCAGCTTACCGATGAGACTAGCGGTCTACAATGAGCAGTTCTTC
CASSLPMRLAVYNEQFF
>TRBJ2-7|few|TRBV5-8|NA
TGTGCCAGCAGCTTGAAACAGACAGCGTCCTACGAGCAGTACTTC
CASSLKQTASYEQYF
>TRBJ2-1|NA|TRBV27|NA
TGTGCCAGCAGCAGTAAGCGGGCCAGCTCCTACAATGAGCAGTTCTTC
CASSSKRASSYNEQFF
>TRBJ2-3|NA|TRBV2|NA
TGTGCCAGCACCCGGGGGGCCAACACAGATACGCAGTATTTT
CASTRGANTDTQYF
>TRBJ1-1|NA|TRBV19|NA
TGTGCCAGTAGTATAGACCAGGAAACTGAAGCTTTCTTT
CASSIDQETEAFF
>TRBJ2-7|NA|TRBV15|TRBD1
TGTGCCACCAGCAGAGGCCGGGACAGCATCTACGAGCAGTACTTC
CATSRGRDSIYEQYF
>TRBJ1-6|NA|TRBV5-4|NA
TGTGCCAGCAGCTTTTCATCAGGGGAGCATTCACCCCTCCACTTT
CASSFSSGEHSPLHF
>TRBJ2-3|NA|TRBV5-4|NA
TGTGCCAGCAGCTTGGACTCCATTTCAGATACGCAGTATTTT
CASSLDSISDTQYF